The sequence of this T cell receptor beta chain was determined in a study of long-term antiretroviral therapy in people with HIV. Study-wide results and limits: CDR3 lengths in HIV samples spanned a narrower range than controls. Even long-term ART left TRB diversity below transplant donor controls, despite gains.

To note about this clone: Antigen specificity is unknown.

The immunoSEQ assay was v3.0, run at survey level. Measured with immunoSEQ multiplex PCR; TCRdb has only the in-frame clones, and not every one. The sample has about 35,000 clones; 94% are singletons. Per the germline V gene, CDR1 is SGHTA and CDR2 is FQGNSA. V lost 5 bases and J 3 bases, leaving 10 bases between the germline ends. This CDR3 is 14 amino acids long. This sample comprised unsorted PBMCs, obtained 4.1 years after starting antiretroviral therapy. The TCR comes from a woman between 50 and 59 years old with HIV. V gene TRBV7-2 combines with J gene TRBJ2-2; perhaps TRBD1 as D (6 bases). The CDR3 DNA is TGTGCCAGCAGCCTCTACAGGGACACCGGGGAGCTGTTTTTT. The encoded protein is CASSLYRDTGELFF.